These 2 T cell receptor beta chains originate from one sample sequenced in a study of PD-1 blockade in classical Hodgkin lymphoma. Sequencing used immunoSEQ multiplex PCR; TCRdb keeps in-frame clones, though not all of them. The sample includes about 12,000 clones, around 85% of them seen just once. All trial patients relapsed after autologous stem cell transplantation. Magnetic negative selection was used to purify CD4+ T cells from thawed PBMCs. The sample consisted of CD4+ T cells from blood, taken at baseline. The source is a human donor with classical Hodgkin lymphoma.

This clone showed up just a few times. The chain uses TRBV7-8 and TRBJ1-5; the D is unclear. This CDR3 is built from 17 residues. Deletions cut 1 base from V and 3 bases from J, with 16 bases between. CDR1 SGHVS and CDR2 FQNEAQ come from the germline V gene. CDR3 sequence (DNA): TGTGCCAGCAGCTTAGGAATAGAGTTTAGGGACAATCAGCCCCAGCATTTT. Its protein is CASSLGIEFRDNQPQHF.

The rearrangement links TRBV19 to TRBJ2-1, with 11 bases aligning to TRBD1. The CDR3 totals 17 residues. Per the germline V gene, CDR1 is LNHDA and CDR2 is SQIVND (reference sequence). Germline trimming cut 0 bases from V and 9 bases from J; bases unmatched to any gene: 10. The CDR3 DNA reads TGTGCCAGTAGTATAGATCGTGCGGACAGGGGGCGGAGTGAGCAGTTCTTC. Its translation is CASSIDRADRGRSEQFF.